One sample yielded the 4 T cell receptor beta chains listed below, sequenced in a study of technical replicates of blood from a few donors. Some clones are missing from TCRdb's copy, which holds only in-frame ones; the method was immunoSEQ multiplex PCR. The repertoire includes approximately 81,000 clones, 90% to 96% of them detected once, and roughly 0.36% sits in the top ten. The sample comprised T cells isolated from PBMCs. Source of these receptors: a human donor in good health.

The chain links TRBV30 to TRBJ2-4, with 7 bases aligning to TRBD1. The CDR3 loop spans 14 amino acids. The germline V gene encodes CDR1 GTSNPN and CDR2 SVGIG (reference sequence). The trim removed 2 bases at V and 4 bases at J, leaving 5 bases unmatched. In DNA, the CDR3 is TGTGCCTGGAGTCTGGACAGGAAGAAAAACATTCAGTACTTC. As protein: CAWSLDRKKNIQYF.

The chain joins TRBV14 to TRBJ2-7, with 8 bases aligning to TRBD2. The CDR3 totals 15 residues. Looked up from germline, CDR1 is SGHDN and CDR2 is FVKESK. With V trimmed by 5 bases and J by 6 bases, 12 bases remained unmatched. Here the CDR3 DNA reads TGTGCCAGCAGCGAACTAGCGGACGTTTATGGCGAGCAGTACTTC. This translates into CASSELADVYGEQYF.

The CDR3: CASSVGGQGAAGNTIYF. DNA for the CDR3: TGTGCCAGCAGCGTAGGGGGACAGGGGGCCGCCGGAAACACCATATATTTT. The chain has TRBV9 and TRBJ1-3; 12 nucleotides match TRBD1. From germline, CDR1 is SGDLS and CDR2 YYNGEE. This CDR3 spans 17 amino acids. J gave up 4 bases and V 0 bases, and 5 bases lay outside the gene matches. The full variable domain, completed using reference TRBV9 and TRBJ1-3, is DSGVTQTPKHLITATGQRVTLRCSPRSGDLSVYWYQQSLDQGLQFLIQYYNGEERAKGNILERFSAQQFPDLHSELNLSSLELGDSALYFCASSVGGQGAAGNTIYFGEGSWLTVV.

This clone was observed once. The rearrangement links TRBV7-9 to TRBJ1-5, with D uncertain. Trimming took off 2 bases at V and 4 bases at J, with 6 bases between the two ends. The CDR3 loop spans 13 amino acids. Germline CDR1 and CDR2: SEHNR and FQNEAQ (reference sequence). The CDR3, as DNA: TGTGCCAGCAGCTTAATGGAGAATCAGCCCCAGCATTTT. This encodes CASSLMENQPQHF. The whole variable domain, filled in from reference TRBV7-9 and TRBJ1-5, reads DTGVSQNPRHKITKRGQNVTFRCDPISEHNRLYWYRQTLGQGPEFLTYFQNEAQLEKSRLLSDRFSAERPKGSFSTLEIQRTEQGDSAMYLCASSLMENQPQHFGDGTRLSIL.